A single sample is the source of the 14 T cell receptor beta chains below, sequenced in a study of blood T cell repertoires in COVID-19 (dated by TCRdb to 2018 to 2021). The library was obtained by the immunoSEQ multiplex PCR assay. Not all clones reach the TCRdb copy of this immuneACCESS table, which keeps in-frame sequences only. Checked studies attribute under half of the gap to unresolved V genes and leave the rest unexplained. A total of roughly 350,000 clones appear in this sample, 80% to 90% of them only once. The top ten hold less than 11% of the sample. The specimen sequenced was peripheral blood. The receptors shown here come from a woman under 40 with COVID-19, enrolled during active disease.

The genes are TRBV2 and TRBJ1-1; no reliable D call. V was clipped by 4 bases and J by 5 bases, with 14 bases between them. This CDR3 has 14 residues. Per the germline V gene, CDR1 is SNHLY and CDR2 is FYNNEI. CDR3 amino acids: CASSGNRGRTEAFF. CDR3 DNA: TGTGCCAGCAGTGGGAATCGGGGTCGGACTGAAGCTTTCTTT.

This clone appeared a few times. The chain is built from TRBV5-4 and TRBJ1-1; D is ambiguous. CDR1 and CDR2 (germline): SGHNT, YYREEE (reference sequence). Trimming removed 2 bases at V and 4 bases at J, with 9 bases between. The CDR3 consists of 13 residues. The CDR3 sequence: CASSFDSFTEAFF. As DNA, the CDR3 is TGTGCCAGCAGCTTTGATAGCTTCACTGAAGCTTTCTTT.

The chain joins TRBV5-5 to TRBJ1-1; D ambiguous. Germline assignment: CDR1 SGHKS and CDR2 YYEKEE (reference sequence). The CDR3 length is 15 residues. V was clipped by 0 bases and J by 0 bases, with 9 bases between them. The CDR3 reads CASSLEAQLNTEAFF. The CDR3 nucleotides are TGTGCCAGCAGCTTGGAAGCTCAATTGAACACTGAAGCTTTCTTT.

V is TRBV2 and J is TRBJ2-3; a weak D match, TRBD1 (6 bases). The germline gives CDR1 SNHLY, CDR2 FYNNEI. CDR3 size: 12 residues. Trimming stripped 6 bases from V and 4 bases from J, with 8 bases between. CDR3 protein: CASRYRADTQYF. As DNA, the CDR3 is TGTGCCAGCAGGTACAGGGCAGATACGCAGTATTTT.

The chain joins TRBV5-1 to TRBJ2-1; 13 nucleotides line up with TRBD2. V was pared by 4 bases and J by 0 bases, with 4 bases of the junction left unmatched. The CDR3 totals 17 residues. Looked up from germline, CDR1 is SGHRS and CDR2 is YFSETQ. CDR3 in amino acids: CASSPWTSGGSYNEQFF. In DNA form, the CDR3 reads TGCGCCAGCAGCCCCTGGACTAGCGGGGGCTCCTACAATGAGCAGTTCTTC.

The chain couples TRBV7-8 to TRBJ1-1, with 8 bases lining up with TRBD1. Looked up from germline, CDR1 is SGHVS and CDR2 is FQNEAQ. V shed 3 bases, J shed 1 base, and the junction held 7 bases outside the gene matches. The length of the CDR3 is 16 residues. The CDR3 sequence: CASSLDDRGSNTEAFF. The CDR3 DNA sequence: TGTGCCAGCAGCTTGGACGACAGGGGCTCGAACACTGAAGCTTTCTTT.

This clone showed up just once. V usage is TRBV28 and J usage is TRBJ1-2; D is uncertain. V was cut by 5 bases and J by 7 bases, with 11 bases left in between. Per the germline V gene, CDR1 is MDHEN and CDR2 is SYDVKM. This CDR3 has 12 residues. The DNA of the CDR3 is TGTGCCAGCAGTATCGGGTCGGGTGGCTACACCTTC. Translated, it gives CASSIGSGGYTF.

This chain joins TRBV7-9 and TRBJ2-3; D is possibly TRBD1 (5 bases). With 5 bases removed from V and 3 bases from J, the gap between germline ends came to 21 bases. Germline V CDR1 and CDR2: SEHNR, FQNEAQ (reference sequence). This CDR3 is built from 17 residues. For the CDR3, the DNA is TGTGCCAGCAGCGTCCAACTCAACCCTACAGGTACAGATACGCAGTATTTT. Its translation: CASSVQLNPTGTDTQYF.

The chain employs TRBV11-2 and TRBJ2-3; 10 bases are shared with TRBD1. The CDR3 totals 14 residues. V shed 8 bases and J 6 bases; nucleotides not matched to a gene: 8. The germline gives CDR1 SGHAT, CDR2 FQNNGV. DNA of the CDR3: TGTGCCAGCGACAGGGGGCTAGCACCGGATACGCAGTATTTT. This sequence encodes CASDRGLAPDTQYF. Full variable domain (missing parts from reference TRBV11-2 and TRBJ2-3): EAGVAQSPRYKIIEKRQSVAFWCNPISGHATLYWYQQILGQGPKLLIQFQNNGVVDDSQLPKDRFSAERLKGVDSTLKIQPAKLEDSAVYLCASDRGLAPDTQYFGPGTRLTVL.

The V and J genes are TRBV7-2 and TRBJ2-7; 8 nucleotides match TRBD1. The germline V gene encodes CDR1 SGHTA and CDR2 FQGNSA. J lost 2 bases, V lost 5 bases, and 8 bases had no gene match. The CDR3 sequence is 15 residues long. The CDR3 bases are TGTGCCAGCAGCGCCCGACAGGGGCCCCCCTACGAGCAGTACTTC. The encoded protein is CASSARQGPPYEQYF. Filled out from reference TRBV7-2 and TRBJ2-7, the complete variable domain reads GAGVSQSPSNKVTEKGKDVELRCDPISGHTALYWYRQSLGQGLEFLIYFQGNSAPDKSGLPSDRFSAERTGGSVSTLTIQRTQQEDSAVYLCASSARQGPPYEQYFGPGTRLTVT.

This chain joins TRBV6-6 and TRBJ1-5, with 8 bases that match TRBD1. Looked up from germline, CDR1 is MNHNY and CDR2 is SVGAGI (reference sequence). The CDR3 length is 15 residues. V lost 0 bases to trimming and J lost 2 bases; unmatched junction nucleotides: 0. The CDR3 region has the DNA TGTGCCAGCAGTTACTCGGGACAGGGCAATCAGCCCCAGCATTTT. Encoded protein: CASSYSGQGNQPQHF.

The chain employs TRBV19 and TRBJ1-2, with no clear D. From germline, CDR1 is LNHDA and CDR2 SQIVND (reference sequence). The V and J ends lost 5 bases and 6 bases respectively, with 16 bases between them. This CDR3 contains 14 residues. The CDR3 here is CASSSNLGQDGYTF. In DNA form, the CDR3 reads TGTGCCAGTAGTTCCAATCTCGGTCAGGATGGCTACACCTTC. Filled out from reference TRBV19 and TRBJ1-2, the complete variable domain reads DGGITQSPKYLFRKEGQNVTLSCEQNLNHDAMYWYRQDPGQGLRLIYYSQIVNDFQKGDIAEGYSVSREKKESFPLTVTSAQKNPTAFYLCASSSNLGQDGYTFGSGTRLTVV.

This clone was counted many times. This chain links TRBV12-5 with TRBJ2-2; 8 positions match TRBD1. V was pared by 1 base and J by 5 bases, with 0 bases of the junction left unmatched. Germline V gives CDR1 LGHNT, CDR2 FRNRAP. The CDR3 totals 14 residues. DNA for the CDR3: TGTGCTAGTGGTTTGGGGGACAGGACCGGGGAGCTGTTTTTT. Translated, it gives CASGLGDRTGELFF.

The chain has TRBV7-8 and TRBJ2-1, with 11 bases aligning to TRBD2. The CDR3 consists of 16 residues. Germline CDR1 is SGHVS and CDR2 is FQNEAQ. J gave up 7 bases and V 5 bases, and 10 bases lay outside the gene matches. The CDR3 loop is CASSPSLAGVGNEQFF. DNA of the CDR3: TGTGCCAGCAGCCCCTCACTAGCGGGAGTGGGGAATGAGCAGTTCTTC.